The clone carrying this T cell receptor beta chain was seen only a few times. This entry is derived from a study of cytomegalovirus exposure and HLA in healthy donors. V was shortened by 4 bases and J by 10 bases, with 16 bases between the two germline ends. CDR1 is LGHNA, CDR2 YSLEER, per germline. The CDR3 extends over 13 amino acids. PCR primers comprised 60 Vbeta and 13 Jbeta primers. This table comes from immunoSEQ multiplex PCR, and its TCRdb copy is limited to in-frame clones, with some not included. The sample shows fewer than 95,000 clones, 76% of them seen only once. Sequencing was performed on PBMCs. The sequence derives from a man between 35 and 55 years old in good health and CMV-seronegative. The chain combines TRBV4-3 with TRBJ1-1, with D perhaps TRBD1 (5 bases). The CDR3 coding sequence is TGCGCCAGCAGCCTTGGCGGGGGGGTTGCAGCTTTCTTT. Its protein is CASSLGGGVAAFF.